Listed here are 7 T cell receptor beta chains from one sample, sequenced in a study of blood T cell repertoires in COVID-19. Here immunoSEQ multiplex PCR was the method, and the copy in TCRdb shows in-frame clones only, minus some. The table has under 200,000 clones, around 86% seen once. The sample comprised peripheral blood. The origin of the receptors is a man between 60 and 75 years old with acute or convalescent COVID-19.

The gene calls are TRBV9 and TRBJ1-2, with D hard to call. The CDR3 contains 15 residues. Per germline, CDR1 SGDLS and CDR2 YYNGEE. Trimming left V 4 bases short and J 2 bases short, with 15 bases between. The CDR3 spells CASSTRPGINYGYTF. The CDR3 DNA reads as TGTGCCAGCAGCACCCGACCCGGGATCAACTATGGCTACACCTTC.

This clone was observed once. The V call is TRBV20-1, the J call TRBJ2-1; weak D call: TRBD2 (6 bases). CDR3 length equals 11 residues. Germline assignment: CDR1 DFQATT and CDR2 SNEGSKA (reference sequence). V was clipped by 5 bases and J by 4 bases, with 6 bases between them. The DNA of the CDR3 is TGCAGTGCTGGGGGGTACAATGAGCAGTTCTTC. It specifies CSAGGYNEQFF.

The chain has TRBV29-1 and TRBJ2-3; D remains unclear. V was cut by 7 bases and J by 2 bases, with 10 bases left in between. Germline V gene data show CDR1 as SQVTM and CDR2 as ANQGSEA. The CDR3 totals 12 residues. The CDR3 nucleotides are TGCAGCGGACTCGCCTTCACAGATACGCAGTATTTT. The encoded protein is CSGLAFTDTQYF.

V usage is TRBV19 and J usage is TRBJ2-1, with a weak D call TRBD1 (5 bases). The CDR3 has 14 residues. Germline loops: CDR1 LNHDA, CDR2 SQIVND (reference sequence). The V gene lost 5 bases and the J gene lost 0 bases, with 8 bases spanning the gap. CDR3 bases: TGTGCCAGTAGTCCCAGGGTCTCCTACAATGAGCAGTTCTTC. Translation gives CASSPRVSYNEQFF.

The CDR3 coding sequence is TGTGCCGCGGGCCGGCATGAGCAGTTCTTC. Residues: CAAGRHEQFF. The chain uses TRBV10-3 and TRBJ2-1; a possible D gene is TRBD2 (5 bases). This CDR3 has 10 residues. V was clipped by 11 bases and J by 8 bases, with 10 bases between them. CDR1 and CDR2 from the germline V gene are ENHRY and SYGVKD.

This clone came up once. This chain uses TRBV12-3 or TRBV12-4 with TRBJ1-5; D ambiguous. This CDR3 is built from 13 residues. V was pared by 5 bases and J by 6 bases, with 11 bases between. As DNA, the CDR3 is TGTGCCAGCAGTGTCTCACGGGGTCAGCCCCAGCATTTT. Translated, it gives CASSVSRGQPQHF.

V gene TRBV27 combines with J gene TRBJ2-2; D uncertain. Trimming cost V 3 bases and J 7 bases, with 9 bases left between them. CDR3 size: 13 residues. Per germline, CDR1 MNHEY and CDR2 SMNVEV (reference sequence). The DNA for the CDR3 is TGTGCCAGCAGTTTTTATCAGGTCGGGGAGCTGTTTTTT. Encoded protein: CASSFYQVGELFF.